Presented here are 24 T cell receptor beta chains from one specimen sequenced in a study of T cell repertoires in cytomegalovirus infection. MiXCR, applied by TCRdb to the reads, yields one record per CDR3 protein. This repertoire shows approximately 300,000 distinct CDR3 sequences, roughly 29% found once; its top ten account for over 15%. These receptors have no identified antigens. The input for sequencing was cultured PBMCs, taken from culture after CMV antigen stimulation. The receptors were sampled from a human donor in good health (CMV status not recorded). Some clones in this sample may be carry-over from other donors' samples.

This sequence joins TRBV5-3 and TRBJ2-7; tentatively, D is TRBD1 (6 bases). TRBV5-3 belongs to the ORF category, with a function that is uncertain. The CDR3 loop spans 13 amino acids. The V end lost 8 bases, the J end lost 7 bases, and 19 bases lay between the germline ends. In DNA form, the CDR3 reads TGTGCCAGCGCACCAGGGGCCGGGATAGAGCAGTACTTC. It specifies CASAPGAGIEQYF.

This clonotype has a count of ten or more. The chain has TRBV7-6 and TRBJ1-1, with D possibly TRBD1 on 5 matching bases. This CDR3 contains 14 residues. Germline V gives CDR1 SGHVS, CDR2 FNYEAQ. Trimming took 6 bases from V and 1 from J, leaving 12 bases between them. The CDR3: CASRKGTENTEAFF. CDR3 DNA sequence: TGTGCCAGCAGAAAAGGGACGGAGAACACTGAAGCTTTCTTT. The complete variable domain, with remaining parts taken from reference TRBV7-6 and TRBJ1-1, reads GAGVSQSPRYKVTKRGQDVALRCDPISGHVSLYWYRQALGQGPEFLTYFNYEAQQDKSGLPNDRFSAERPEGSISTLTIQRTEQRDSAMYRCASRKGTENTEAFFGQGTRLTVV.

This clonotype was detected many times. The chain links TRBV7-2 to TRBJ2-2; maybe TRBD2 (6 bases). V was trimmed by 0 bases and J by 3 bases, leaving 11 bases between them. Per the germline V gene, CDR1 is SGHTA and CDR2 is FQGNSA. CDR3 length: 16 residues. Here the CDR3 reads CASSLAPSAYTGELFF. CDR3 nucleotides: TGTGCCAGCAGCTTAGCCCCTAGCGCATACACCGGGGAGCTGTTTTTT.

The chain has TRBV30 and TRBJ1-5, with a weak D call TRBD1 (5 bases). The ends were cut back, 0 bases at V and 7 bases at J, with 13 bases in the middle. The germline CDR1 and CDR2 sequences are GTSNPN and SVGIG (reference sequence). This CDR3 has 14 amino acids. The CDR3 reads CAWSVLLGEQPQHF. The CDR3 DNA is TGTGCCTGGAGTGTTCTCTTAGGGGAACAGCCCCAGCATTTT.

This clonotype has ten or more counts. The chain carries TRBV19 and TRBJ2-7; 9 bases line up with TRBD1. V was clipped by 7 bases and J by 1 base; unmatched bases: 11. The germline V gene encodes CDR1 LNHDA and CDR2 SQIVND (reference sequence). The CDR3 is 16 residues long. The CDR3, as DNA: TGTGCCAGTACCGATGGTCCCGGGACAGGGTCCTACGAGCAGTACTTC. Protein sequence: CASTDGPGTGSYEQYF.

This clonotype was seen repeatedly, ten times or more. The J gene is TRBJ1-1, the V gene TRBV28; D is uncertain. V dropped 2 bases and J dropped 5 bases, with 6 bases sitting between them. The germline V gene encodes CDR1 MDHEN and CDR2 SYDVKM. The CDR3 totals 12 residues. The CDR3 nucleotides are TGTGCCAGCAGTTTAATGGGAACTGAAGCTTTCTTT. Its translation: CASSLMGTEAFF.

On this clonotype itself: The junction departs from the called germline gene at one end, perhaps through a read error. The chain employs TRBV18 and TRBJ2-7; 9 bases match TRBD2. The germline CDR1 and CDR2 sequences are KGHSH and LQKENI. The CDR3 is made up of 15 amino acids. The CDR3 loop is CTSSPSSGRSHEQYF. The CDR3, as DNA: TGTACCAGCTCACCATCCAGCGGGAGGTCCCACGAGCAGTACTTC.

The rearrangement links TRBV28 to TRBJ1-5, with a possible D match to TRBD1 (5 bases). This CDR3 spans 17 amino acids. CDR1 is MDHEN and CDR2 is SYDVKM in the germline V gene. Trimming stripped 7 bases from V and 0 bases from J, with 19 bases between. Written as DNA, the CDR3 is TGTGCCAGCATCCATAGGGGCCAGGCCTATAGCAATCAGCCCCAGCATTTT. It codes for CASIHRGQAYSNQPQHF.

This chain uses TRBV7-9 with TRBJ1-1; unclear D gene. Trimming took 4 bases from V and 4 from J, leaving 19 bases between them. The CDR3 sequence is 16 residues long. CDR1 is SEHNR and CDR2 is FQNEAQ in the germline V gene (reference sequence). Written as DNA, the CDR3 is TGTGCCAGCAGCTCTAGCGCCGGATTCTTTAGCACTGAAGCTTTCTTT. Its protein is CASSSSAGFFSTEAFF.

The rearrangement joins TRBV6-5 to TRBJ1-4, with TRBD1 identical over 9 bases. The ends lost 6 bases at V and 8 bases at J; junction bases unmatched: 13. The V gene's germline CDR1 is MNHEY and CDR2 SVGAGI. This CDR3 is 16 amino acids long. CDR3 loop: CASRDRGNRIGEKLFF. The CDR3 nucleotides are TGTGCCAGCAGAGACAGGGGGAACCGGATTGGGGAAAAACTGTTTTTT.

The chain has TRBV10-3 and TRBJ2-1; D is unclear. V was trimmed by 4 bases and J by 8 bases, leaving 6 bases between them. CDR1 is ENHRY, CDR2 SYGVKD, per germline. The CDR3 runs to 11 residues. The CDR3, as DNA: TGTGCCATCAGTGTGGACCATGAGCAGTTCTTC. It is translated as CAISVDHEQFF.

This clonotype has a handful of counts. This rearrangement joins TRBV5-6 to TRBJ1-2, with a tentative D call TRBD1 (5 bases). The CDR3 extends over 13 amino acids. Trimming took 3 bases from V and 8 from J, leaving 14 bases between them. Germline V gene lookup returns CDR1 SGHDT and CDR2 YYEEEE. CDR3 nucleotides: TGTGCCAGCAGCTGGGACTCTGGTGGAGGCTACACCTTC. Encoded protein: CASSWDSGGGYTF.

The chain employs TRBV28 and TRBJ2-3, with D unclear. The CDR3 has 13 amino acids. V lost 7 bases to trimming and J lost 2 bases, with 10 bases between them. Germline V gives CDR1 MDHEN, CDR2 SYDVKM. In DNA, the CDR3 is TGTGCCAGCATAGAAGTTCTCACAGATACGCAGTATTTT. This codes for CASIEVLTDTQYF.

This clonotype was recorded a few times. The CDR3 here is CASSQDRGTDTQYF. The CDR3 DNA is TGTGCCAGTAGCCAGGACAGGGGAACAGATACGCAGTATTTT. The rearrangement uses TRBV19 and TRBJ2-3; 9 nucleotides line up with TRBD1. The V and J ends lost 6 bases and 3 bases, in that order; junction bases with no gene match: 4. Germline V gives CDR1 LNHDA, CDR2 SQIVND (reference sequence). The CDR3 loop spans 14 amino acids.

The rearrangement uses TRBV3-1 and TRBJ1-4; 7 bases line up with TRBD1. From germline, CDR1 is LGHDT and CDR2 YNNKEL (reference sequence). V shed 4 bases, J shed 8 bases, and the junction held 10 bases outside the gene matches. This CDR3 comprises 15 residues. This chain's CDR3 is CASSRLQGRGEKLFF. The CDR3 bases are TGTGCCAGCAGCCGGCTACAGGGGAGAGGCGAAAAACTGTTTTTT. The full variable domain, completed using reference TRBV3-1 and TRBJ1-4, is DTAVSQTPKYLVTQMGNDKSIKCEQNLGHDTMYWYKQDSKKFLKIMFSYNNKELIINETVPNRFSPKSPDKAHLNLHINSLELGDSAVYFCASSRLQGRGEKLFFGSGTQLSVL.

The chain joins TRBV7-8 to TRBJ1-3; weak D call: TRBD1 (5 bases). The V gene lost 5 bases and the J gene lost 4 bases, with 15 bases spanning the gap. The CDR3 is made up of 15 amino acids. The germline V gene encodes CDR1 SGHVS and CDR2 FQNEAQ. In nucleotides, the CDR3 is TGTGCCAGCAGCCCCACGGCGGGGCACGGAAACACCATATATTTT. Protein product: CASSPTAGHGNTIYF. The variable domain in full, completed from reference TRBV7-8 and TRBJ1-3, reads GAGVSQSPRYKVAKRGQDVALRCDPISGHVSLFWYQQALGQGPEFLTYFQNEAQLDKSGLPSDRFFAERPEGSVSTLKIQRTQQEDSAVYLCASSPTAGHGNTIYFGEGSWLTVV.

The chain recombines TRBV14 with TRBJ1-2, with D unclear. Trimming took off 2 bases at V and 7 bases at J, with 11 bases between the two ends. Germline V gene data show CDR1 as SGHDN and CDR2 as FVKESK. CDR3 size: 13 residues. The DNA for the CDR3 is TGTGCCAGCAGCCAATACAGTTTGGGTGGCTACACCTTC. This translates into CASSQYSLGGYTF.

The rearrangement uses TRBV6-8 and TRBJ2-7, with D possibly TRBD2 on 6 matching bases. The length of the CDR3 is 15 residues. In germline, CDR1 is MNHGY, CDR2 SAAAGT. Trimming left V 6 bases short and J 5 bases short, with 20 bases between. In DNA form, the CDR3 reads TGTGCCAGCAGGGAGGGAAGCAGAAGCTACCACGAGCAGTACTTC. Its protein product is CASREGSRSYHEQYF.

This clonotype was recorded only once. V gene TRBV11-2 combines with J gene TRBJ2-2; D not certain. The CDR3 has 14 amino acids. V was trimmed by 2 bases and J by 4 bases, leaving 8 bases between them. Germline assignment: CDR1 SGHAT and CDR2 FQNNGV. CDR3 region: CASSLWRSTGELFF. The CDR3 DNA reads TGTGCCAGCAGCTTATGGCGGAGCACCGGGGAGCTGTTTTTT.

The chain uses TRBV9 and TRBJ1-5; a weak D match, TRBD1 (5 bases). Trimming removed 0 bases at V and 7 bases at J, with 14 bases between. This CDR3 comprises 15 residues. Germline CDR1 and CDR2: SGDLS and YYNGEE. The CDR3 DNA reads as TGTGCCAGCAGCGTAGGGTGGGGCGTAGGGCAGCCCCAGCATTTT. This encodes CASSVGWGVGQPQHF.

The chain links TRBV20-1 to TRBJ2-5; possibly TRBD1 or TRBD2 for D (5 bases each). Germline V gene lookup returns CDR1 DFQATT and CDR2 SNEGSKA (reference sequence). The germline V and J ends were trimmed by 2 bases and 3 bases, with 10 bases remaining between them. CDR3 length: 13 residues. The CDR3 loop reads CSARQGPKETQYF. The CDR3 DNA reads as TGCAGTGCTAGACAGGGACCTAAAGAGACCCAGTACTTC.

This clonotype showed up just a few times. The chain employs TRBV12-3 or TRBV12-4 and TRBJ1-5; 9 bases fit TRBD1. J was trimmed by 1 base and V by 4 bases; bases with no gene match: 2. The CDR3 is made up of 15 amino acids. The CDR3, as DNA: TGTGCCAGCAGTTGGACAGGGGACAGCAATCAGCCCCAGCATTTT. It translates to CASSWTGDSNQPQHF.

J is TRBJ2-3 and V is TRBV7-3, with 9 bases fitting TRBD2. From germline, CDR1 is SGHTA and CDR2 FQGTGA. The length of the CDR3 is 16 residues. The J segment lost 0 bases and the V segment lost 2 bases, leaving 3 bases of the junction unmatched. CDR3 bases: TGTGCCAGCAGCTTAGGACTAGCGCCTAGCACAGATACGCAGTATTTT. Protein product: CASSLGLAPSTDTQYF.

The chain joins TRBV20-1 to TRBJ2-7, with TRBD2 matching 12 bases. The V segment lost 3 bases and the J segment 3 bases; nucleotides outside the gene matches: 3. CDR1 is DFQATT, CDR2 SNEGSKA, per germline (reference sequence). The CDR3 is made up of 14 amino acids. The CDR3 loop reads CSARTSGSLYEQYF. The CDR3 coding sequence is TGCAGTGCTAGGACTAGCGGGAGTCTCTACGAGCAGTACTTC.